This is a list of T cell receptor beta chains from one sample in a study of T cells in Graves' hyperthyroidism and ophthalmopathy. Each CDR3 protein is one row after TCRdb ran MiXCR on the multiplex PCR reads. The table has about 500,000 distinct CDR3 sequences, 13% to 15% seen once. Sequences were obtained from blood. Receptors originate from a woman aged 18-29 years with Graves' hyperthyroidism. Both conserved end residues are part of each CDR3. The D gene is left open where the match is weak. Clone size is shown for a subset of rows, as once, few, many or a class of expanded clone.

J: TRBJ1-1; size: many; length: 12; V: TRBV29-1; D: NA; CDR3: CSVDVWNTEAFF; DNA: TGCAGCGTTGATGTTTGGAACACTGAAGCTTTCTTT
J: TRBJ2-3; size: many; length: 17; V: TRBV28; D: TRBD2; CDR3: CASSLLELAGSTDTQYF; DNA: TGTGCCAGCAGTTTATTGGAACTAGCGGGAAGCACAGATACGCAGTATTTT
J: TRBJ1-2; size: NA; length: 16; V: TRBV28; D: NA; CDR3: CASSLPIDEGAYGYTF; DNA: TGTGCCAGCAGTTTACCTATAGATGAGGGAGCCTATGGCTACACCTTC
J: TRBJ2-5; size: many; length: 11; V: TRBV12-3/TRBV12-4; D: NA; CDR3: CASSTGRTQYF; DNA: TGTGCCAGCAGTACGGGGAGGACCCAGTACTTC
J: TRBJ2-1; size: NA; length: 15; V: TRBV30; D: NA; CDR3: CAWGSGYLDYNEQFF; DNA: TGTGCCTGGGGATCGGGCTACCTCGACTACAATGAGCAGTTCTTC
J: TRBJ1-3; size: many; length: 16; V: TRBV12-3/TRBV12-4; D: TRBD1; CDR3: CASSSDRAWGGNTIYF; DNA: TGTGCCAGCAGTTCGGACAGGGCGTGGGGAGGAAACACCATATATTTT
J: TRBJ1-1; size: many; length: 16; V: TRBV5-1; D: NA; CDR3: CASSLDAGRPGTEAFF; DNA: TGCGCCAGCAGCTTGGATGCAGGGCGTCCTGGGACTGAAGCTTTCTTT
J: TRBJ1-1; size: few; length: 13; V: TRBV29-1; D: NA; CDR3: CSVGDSPGTEAFF; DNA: TGCAGCGTTGGAGACAGTCCGGGCACTGAAGCTTTCTTT
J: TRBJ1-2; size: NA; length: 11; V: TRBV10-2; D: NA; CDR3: CARLTQAGYTF; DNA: TGCGCCAGGTTGACTCAGGCTGGCTACACCTTC
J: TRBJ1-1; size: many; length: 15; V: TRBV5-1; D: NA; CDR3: CASSFTGKGGTEAFF; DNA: TGCGCCAGCAGCTTTACCGGGAAGGGAGGAACTGAAGCTTTCTTT
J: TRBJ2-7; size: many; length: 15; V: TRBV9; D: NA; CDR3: CASSVDVTHPYEQYF; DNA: TGTGCCAGCAGCGTAGATGTGACCCACCCCTACGAGCAGTACTTC
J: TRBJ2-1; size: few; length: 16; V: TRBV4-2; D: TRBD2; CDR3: CASSEQSGSYDNEQFF; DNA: TGTGCCAGCAGCGAACAAAGCGGGAGTTATGACAATGAGCAGTTCTTC
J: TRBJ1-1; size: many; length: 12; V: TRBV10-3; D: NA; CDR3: CAISAGRAEAFF; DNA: TGTGCCATCAGTGCAGGACGGGCTGAAGCTTTCTTT
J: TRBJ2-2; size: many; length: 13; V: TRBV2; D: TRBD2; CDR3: CASSGTRDGELFF; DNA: TGTGCCAGCAGTGGGACTAGGGACGGGGAGCTGTTTTTT
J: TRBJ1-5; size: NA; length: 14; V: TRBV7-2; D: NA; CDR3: CASSSGRYNQPQHF; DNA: TGTGCCAGCAGCTCGGGACGGTACAATCAGCCCCAGCATTTT
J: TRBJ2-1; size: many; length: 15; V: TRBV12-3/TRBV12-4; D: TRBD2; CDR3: CASSLASGSSDEQFF; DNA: TGTGCCAGCAGTTTGGCTAGCGGGAGTAGTGATGAGCAGTTCTTC
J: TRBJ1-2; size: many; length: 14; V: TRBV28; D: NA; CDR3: CASSLNTMRGGYTF; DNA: TGTGCCAGCAGTTTAAACACTATGAGAGGTGGCTACACCTTC
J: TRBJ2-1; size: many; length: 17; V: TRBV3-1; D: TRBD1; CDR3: CASSQGGVRDRQNEQFF; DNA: TGTGCCAGCAGCCAAGGGGGAGTCCGGGACAGGCAAAATGAGCAGTTCTTC
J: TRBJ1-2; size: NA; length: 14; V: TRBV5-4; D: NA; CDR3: CASSLAGSVYGYTF; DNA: TGTGCCAGCAGCTTGGCCGGGAGCGTCTATGGCTACACCTTC
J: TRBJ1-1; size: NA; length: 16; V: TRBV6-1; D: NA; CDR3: CASSADSPIGNTEAFF; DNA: TGTGCCAGCAGTGCGGACAGCCCAATTGGGAACACTGAAGCTTTCTTT